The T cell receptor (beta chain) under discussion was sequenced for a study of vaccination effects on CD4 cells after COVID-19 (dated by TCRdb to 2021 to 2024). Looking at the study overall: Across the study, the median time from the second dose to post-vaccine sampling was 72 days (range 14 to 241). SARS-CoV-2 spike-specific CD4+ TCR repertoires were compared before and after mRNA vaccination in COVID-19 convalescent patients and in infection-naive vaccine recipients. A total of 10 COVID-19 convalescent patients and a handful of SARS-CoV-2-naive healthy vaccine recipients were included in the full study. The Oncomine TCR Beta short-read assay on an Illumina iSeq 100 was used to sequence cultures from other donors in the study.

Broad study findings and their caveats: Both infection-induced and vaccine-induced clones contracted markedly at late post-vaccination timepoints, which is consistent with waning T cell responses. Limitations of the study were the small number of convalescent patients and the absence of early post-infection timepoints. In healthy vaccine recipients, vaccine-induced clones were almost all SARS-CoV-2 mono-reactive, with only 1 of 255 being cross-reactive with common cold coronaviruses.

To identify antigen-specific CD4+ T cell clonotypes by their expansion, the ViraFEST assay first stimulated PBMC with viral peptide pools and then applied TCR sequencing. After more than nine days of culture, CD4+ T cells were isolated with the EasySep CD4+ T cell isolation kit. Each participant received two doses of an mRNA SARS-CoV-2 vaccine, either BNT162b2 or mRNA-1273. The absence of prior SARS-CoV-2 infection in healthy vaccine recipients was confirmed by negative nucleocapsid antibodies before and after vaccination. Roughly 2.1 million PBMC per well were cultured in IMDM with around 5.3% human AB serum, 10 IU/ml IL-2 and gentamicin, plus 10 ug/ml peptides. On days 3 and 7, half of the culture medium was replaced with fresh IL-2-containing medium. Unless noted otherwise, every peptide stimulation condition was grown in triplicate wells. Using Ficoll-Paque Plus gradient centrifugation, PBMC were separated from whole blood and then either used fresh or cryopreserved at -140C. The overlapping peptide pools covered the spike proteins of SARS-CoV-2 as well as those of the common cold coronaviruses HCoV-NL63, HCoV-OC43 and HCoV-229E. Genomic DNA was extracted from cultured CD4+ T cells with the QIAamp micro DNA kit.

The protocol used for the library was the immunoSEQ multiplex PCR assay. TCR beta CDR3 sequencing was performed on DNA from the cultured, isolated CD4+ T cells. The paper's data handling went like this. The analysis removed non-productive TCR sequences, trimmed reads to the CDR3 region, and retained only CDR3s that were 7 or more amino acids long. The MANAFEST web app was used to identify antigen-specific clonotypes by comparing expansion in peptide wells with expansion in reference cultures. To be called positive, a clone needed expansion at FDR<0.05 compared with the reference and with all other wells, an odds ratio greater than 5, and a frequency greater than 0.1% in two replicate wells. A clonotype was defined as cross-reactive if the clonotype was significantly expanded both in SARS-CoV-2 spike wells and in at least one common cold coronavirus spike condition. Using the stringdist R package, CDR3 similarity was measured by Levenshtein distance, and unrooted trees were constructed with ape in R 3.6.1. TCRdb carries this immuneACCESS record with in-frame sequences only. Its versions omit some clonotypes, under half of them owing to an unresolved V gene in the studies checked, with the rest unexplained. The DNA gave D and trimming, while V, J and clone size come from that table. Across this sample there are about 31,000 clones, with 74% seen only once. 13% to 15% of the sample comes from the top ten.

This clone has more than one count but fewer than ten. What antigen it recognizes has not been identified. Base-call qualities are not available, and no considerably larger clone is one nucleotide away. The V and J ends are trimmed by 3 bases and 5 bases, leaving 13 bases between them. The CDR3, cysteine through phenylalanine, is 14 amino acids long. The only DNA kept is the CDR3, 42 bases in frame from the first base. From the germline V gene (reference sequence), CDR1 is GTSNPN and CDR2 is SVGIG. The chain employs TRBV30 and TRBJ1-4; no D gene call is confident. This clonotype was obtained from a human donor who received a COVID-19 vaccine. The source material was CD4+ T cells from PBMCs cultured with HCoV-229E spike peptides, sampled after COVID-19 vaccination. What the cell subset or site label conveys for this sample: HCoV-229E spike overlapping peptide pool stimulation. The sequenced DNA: TGTGCCTGGAGGGGTGGTCTTTGGAATGAAAAACTGTTTTTT. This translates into CAWRGGLWNEKLFF.